This T cell receptor (beta chain) was sequenced in a study of CD8+CD57+ T cells in acquired aplastic anemia. Selection for sequencing was limited to patients who had shown CD8+CD57+ cell expansion by flow cytometry. Profiles of TCR beta VDJ and CDR3 were generated from a genomic DNA template. TCRdb recomputed calls from the reads with MiXCR, one row per CDR3 protein. This table holds more than 250,000 distinct CDR3 sequences, 70% to 85% found once. CDR1 ENHRY and CDR2 SYGVKD come from the germline V gene. Deletions cut 0 bases from V and 0 bases from J, with 10 bases between. The CDR3 has 16 residues. This clonotype was observed a few times.

This sequence joins TRBV10-3 and TRBJ2-3; no clear D. This TCR came from a human donor with aplastic anemia. The specimen was sorted CD4+, CD8+, or CD8+CD57+ T cells (not recorded which) from PBMCs. CDR3 region: CAISESGRPSTDTQYF. DNA for the CDR3: TGTGCCATCAGTGAGTCGGGCAGACCCAGCACAGATACGCAGTATTTT.